The next 20 T cell receptor beta chains were all read from a single sample in a study of blood T cell repertoires in COVID-19. The method was immunoSEQ multiplex PCR; TCRdb's version includes in-frame clones alone and lacks a portion of them. Found here are 200,000 to 250,000 clones, around four fifths of them singletons; the top ten hold about 8%. Sequenced material: peripheral blood. The receptors here all came from a woman between 45 and 65 years old with active or convalescent COVID-19.

The CDR3 sequence: CASSIGRGANSYEQYF. Here the CDR3 DNA reads TGTGCCAGTAGTATAGGGAGGGGAGCGAACTCCTACGAGCAGTACTTC. The chain couples TRBV19 to TRBJ2-7; weak D call: TRBD2 (6 bases). The germline gives CDR1 LNHDA, CDR2 SQIVND (reference sequence). The germline V and J ends were trimmed by 1 base and 0 bases, with 13 bases remaining between them. This CDR3 region has 16 residues. The full variable domain, in which reference TRBV19 and TRBJ2-7 provide the parts outside the CDR3, is DGGITQSPKYLFRKEGQNVTLSCEQNLNHDAMYWYRQDPGQGLRLIYYSQIVNDFQKGDIAEGYSVSREKKESFPLTVTSAQKNPTAFYLCASSIGRGANSYEQYFGPGTRLTVT.

Here the CDR3 reads CASMVGQTISTYEQYF. The CDR3 nucleotides read TGTGCCAGCATGGTTGGACAGACCATTTCCACCTACGAGCAGTACTTC. This chain joins TRBV28 and TRBJ2-7; D might be TRBD1 (6 bases). Trimming took 7 bases from V and 2 from J, leaving 21 bases between them. This CDR3 comprises 16 residues. Germline V gene sequence: CDR1 MDHEN, CDR2 SYDVKM. The full variable domain, with the rest looked up from reference TRBV28 and TRBJ2-7, is DVKVTQSSRYLVKRTGEKVFLECVQDMDHENMFWYRQDPGLGLRLIYFSYDVKMKEKGDIPEGYSVSREKKERFSLILESASTNQTSMYLCASMVGQTISTYEQYFGPGTRLTVT.

This chain links TRBV2 with TRBJ1-6; D is undetermined. Germline V gives CDR1 SNHLY, CDR2 FYNNEI. The CDR3 runs 12 residues. V lost 6 bases, J lost 7 bases, and 7 bases lay in between. CDR3 protein: CASRRGNSPLHF. CDR3 coding DNA: TGTGCCAGCAGGCGGGGAAATTCACCCCTCCACTTT.

The chain recombines TRBV5-1 with TRBJ2-2; D perhaps matches TRBD2 (6 bases). CDR1 is SGHRS, CDR2 YFSETQ, per germline. The V gene lost 1 base and the J gene lost 10 bases, with 17 bases spanning the gap. CDR3 length equals 15 residues. In nucleotides, the CDR3 is TGCGCCAGCAGCTTGAGGGGACTCTCTGGCACGGAGCTGTTTTTT. Its translation is CASSLRGLSGTELFF.

The table lists this clone with a few counts. This rearrangement joins TRBV2 to TRBJ1-2; D is ambiguous. Germline CDR1 SNHLY, CDR2 FYNNEI. V lost 7 bases, J lost 7 bases, and 13 bases lay in between. The CDR3 has 12 residues. CDR3 region: CASMGAGFGYTF. CDR3 in DNA: TGTGCCAGCATGGGCGCGGGTTTTGGCTACACCTTC.

V and J are TRBV7-6 and TRBJ2-2; 7 bases match TRBD1. The CDR3 is 15 residues long. Germline CDR1 is SGHVS and CDR2 is FNYEAQ. V dropped 0 bases and J dropped 4; count of bases not matched to a gene: 2. CDR3 coding DNA: TGTGCCAGCAGCTTAGCCCCAGGGGGCACCGGGGAGCTGTTTTTT. It codes for CASSLAPGGTGELFF.

This chain links TRBV28 with TRBJ1-4; tentative D call: TRBD1 (5 bases). This CDR3 spans 14 amino acids. In germline, CDR1 is MDHEN, CDR2 SYDVKM. Trimming removed 5 bases at V and 8 bases at J, with 15 bases between. CDR3 sequence (DNA): TGTGCCAGCAGTCTTCTACAGGACGAAGAAAAACTGTTTTTT. The encoded protein is CASSLLQDEEKLFF. Looking up the rest from reference TRBV28 and TRBJ1-4 gives the full variable domain: DVKVTQSSRYLVKRTGEKVFLECVQDMDHENMFWYRQDPGLGLRLIYFSYDVKMKEKGDIPEGYSVSREKKERFSLILESASTNQTSMYLCASSLLQDEEKLFFGSGTQLSVL.

The V gene is TRBV5-1, the J gene TRBJ2-2; TRBD1 matches 7 bases. The CDR3 runs to 16 residues. Germline V CDR1 and CDR2: SGHRS, YFSETQ. V lost 0 bases, J lost 1 base, and 3 bases stayed unmatched. Here the CDR3 reads CASSLGGTENTGELFF. DNA for the CDR3: TGCGCCAGCAGCTTGGGTGGGACAGAGAACACCGGGGAGCTGTTTTTT.

This clone came up once. This chain joins TRBV5-4 and TRBJ2-7; D possibly corresponds to TRBD1 (6 bases). The V and J ends lost 0 bases and 4 bases respectively, with 14 bases between them. From germline, CDR1 is SGHNT and CDR2 YYREEE (reference sequence). This CDR3 comprises 15 residues. CDR3 DNA sequence: TGTGCCAGCAGCTTGGGGGCCAGGGGCGGATACGAGCAGTACTTC. Protein sequence: CASSLGARGGYEQYF.

This clone was counted between two and nine times. The chain links TRBV4-1 to TRBJ1-6, with 7 bases aligning to TRBD1. V was pared by 9 bases and J by 4 bases, with 3 bases of the junction left unmatched. The CDR3 is made up of 13 amino acids. Per germline, CDR1 MGHRA and CDR2 YSYEKL. CDR3 nucleotides: TGCGCCAGTGGACAGGAGTATAATTCACCCCTCCACTTT. Translating it yields CASGQEYNSPLHF.

The genes are TRBV5-1 and TRBJ2-3; 7 bases match TRBD1. V was clipped by 0 bases and J by 3 bases; unmatched bases: 4. This CDR3 has 15 residues. Germline lookup yields CDR1 SGHRS and CDR2 YFSETQ. The CDR3 nucleotides read TGCGCCAGCAGCTTGGGACAGGGCACGACAGATACGCAGTATTTT. It translates to CASSLGQGTTDTQYF.

The V and J genes are TRBV11-2 and TRBJ1-3, with D possibly being TRBD1 (6 bases). V gave up 5 bases and J gave up 8 bases, with 13 bases separating them. CDR3 length: 13 residues. CDR1 is SGHAT, CDR2 FQNNGV, per germline. CDR3 amino acids: CASSRRGADTIYF. CDR3 bases: TGTGCCAGCAGCCGTCGGGGGGCAGACACCATATATTTT.

This chain uses TRBV28 with TRBJ1-2, with D uncertain. The length of the CDR3 is 11 residues. In germline, CDR1 is MDHEN, CDR2 SYDVKM. V dropped 6 bases and J dropped 0 bases, with 2 bases sitting between them. CDR3 residues: CASSSNYGYTF. For the CDR3, the DNA is TGTGCCAGCAGCTCTAACTATGGCTACACCTTC.

V and J are TRBV19 and TRBJ2-5; 9 bases line up with TRBD1. Germline CDR1 and CDR2: LNHDA and SQIVND (reference sequence). The CDR3 sequence is 15 residues long. Trimming took 3 bases from V and 3 from J; bases not matched to a gene: 5. As DNA, the CDR3 is TGTGCCAGTAGTATGGGGGGACAGGGAAAAGAGACCCAGTACTTC. Translating it yields CASSMGGQGKETQYF.

This clone has more than one count but fewer than ten. The genes are TRBV6-2 or TRBV6-3 and TRBJ1-6; D call uncertain. The germline V gene has CDR1 MNHEY and CDR2 SVGEGT. Trimming took 6 bases from V and 0 from J, leaving 15 bases between them. This CDR3 is 17 amino acids long. Here the CDR3 reads CASSPFAPSSYNSPLHF. The CDR3 DNA reads TGTGCCAGCAGCCCTTTTGCCCCTAGCTCCTATAATTCACCCCTCCACTTT.

This chain uses TRBV3-1 (or the pseudogene TRBV3-2) with TRBJ1-4; the D is unclear. This CDR3 is 14 amino acids long. Germline CDR1 is LGHDT and CDR2 is YNNKEL (reference sequence). V shed 0 bases and J shed 7 bases, with 9 bases lying between them. In DNA form, the CDR3 reads TGTGCCAGCAGCCAAGATTTGAGCGTTGAAAAACTGTTTTTT. Encoded protein: CASSQDLSVEKLFF.

The chain links TRBV7-2 to TRBJ1-2; 9 bases map to TRBD1. The junction had 6 bases not matched to a gene; V was cut back by 5 bases and J by 8 bases. The CDR3 loop spans 13 amino acids. Germline V gives CDR1 SGHTA, CDR2 FQGNSA. This CDR3 reads CASSDRTGEGYTF. DNA of the CDR3: TGTGCCAGCAGCGACCGGACAGGGGAGGGCTACACCTTC.

This chain joins TRBV2 and TRBJ2-5, with 7 positions matching TRBD2. The CDR3 has 15 amino acids. The V gene end was trimmed by 6 bases and the J gene end by 7 bases; junction bases not matched to a gene: 14. CDR1 and CDR2 from the germline V gene are SNHLY and FYNNEI. Written as DNA, the CDR3 is TGTGCCAGCAGGCCCGGGACTACATCTTTTATGACCCAGTACTTC. It codes for CASRPGTTSFMTQYF. Supplemented by reference TRBV2 and TRBJ2-5, the full variable domain reads EPEVTQTPSHQVTQMGQEVILRCVPISNHLYFYWYRQILGQKVEFLVSFYNNEISEKSEIFDDQFSVERPDGSNFTLKIRSTKLEDSAMYFCASRPGTTSFMTQYFGPGTRLLVL.

The V call is TRBV5-1, the J call TRBJ1-2; weak D call: TRBD1 (6 bases). This CDR3 contains 12 residues. Germline V CDR1 and CDR2: SGHRS, YFSETQ. Deletions cut 4 bases from V and 6 bases from J, with 10 bases between. CDR3 in amino acids: CASSEQGNGYTF. The CDR3 DNA is TGCGCCAGCAGCGAACAGGGTAATGGCTACACCTTC.

The chain is built from TRBV7-9 and TRBJ2-3; possibly TRBD1 for D (6 bases). Germline-derived CDR1 and CDR2 are SEHNR and FQNEAQ (reference sequence). V was clipped by 2 bases and J by 4 bases, with 10 bases between them. The CDR3 length is 14 residues. For the CDR3, the DNA is TGTGCCAGCAGCTTATCTGGGGGCGCAGATACGCAGTATTTT. Amino acids: CASSLSGGADTQYF.